This T cell receptor (beta chain) was recorded in a study of shared clonotypes between healthy human individuals (dated by TCRdb to the early 2020s). Turning to the overall study: A couple of women and a few men aged 18 to 49 years were included in the cohort. For each donor, CD4 naive and CD4 memory were each given three plates, CD8 naive was given two plates, and CD8 memory was given one plate. Blood TCR repertoires of about 5 healthy adults were deeply sequenced to estimate repertoire size and the extent of clonotype sharing between individuals. To increase sequencing depth and limit assay-specific biases, TCR repertoire library preparation and sequencing were carried out by different laboratories using diverse techniques. Between about 0.9 and 8.9 billion PBMCs per donor were obtained by leukapheresis. Here is what the overall study found, with its caveats: Even with the large sequencing depth, rarefaction of the sorted-subset datasets indicated that sequencing was incomplete. Based on pairwise subsampling, the degree of clonotype sharing among donors was expected to be affected by sequencing depth. Naive subsets generally had larger estimated clonotype richness than memory subsets did. Compared with non-shared clonotypes, clonotypes shared by all four sorted-subset donors had higher generation probabilities. Because the study included only a small number of donors, the genetic and exposure-history diversity represented was limited. When several donors were compared, the shared fraction of clonotypes was about 5.5% for naive CD4, approximately 3.5% for naive CD8, 2.3% for memory CD4, and 0.35% to 0.4% for memory CD8. Sampling was limited to blood, and TCR repertoires in tissue likely differ from TCR repertoires in blood.

For this clone: Its antigen is currently not known. No base quality values were provided; no much bigger clone lies one nucleotide off.

The cysteine opens and the phenylalanine closes a CDR3 of 15 amino acids. Only CDR3 DNA remains: 45 bases, in frame from the first base. The junction shows trimming of 1 base on V and 4 bases on J, and the gene matches do not reach 8 bases of it. The germline V gene yields SGHRS for CDR1 and YFSETQ for CDR2. Healthy HIV-negative adults with no recently reported acute infections or vaccinations were included as donors. All donors were Caucasian adults living in Nashville, Tennessee, USA. Magnetic negative selection was used to enrich CD4+ T cells, after which naive cells were positively selected on CD45RA and the negative fraction became the memory subset. After blood collection by leukapheresis, PBMCs were isolated using Ficoll-Histopaque density gradient centrifugation and then cryopreserved in the vapor phase of liquid nitrogen. Purity and quantity of every magnetically sorted T cell population were checked by analytical flow cytometry. From each sorted fraction, genomic DNA was isolated and quantified by UV absorbance on a Nanodrop 2000c.

TCR CDR3 regions were amplified from genomic DNA by multiplex PCR using the deep immunoSEQ assay. Extracted genomic DNA from each cell subset was distributed evenly across all wells of several immunoSEQ 96-well plates, and each plate was treated as a replicate. For sorted subsets, each replicate PCR was loaded with 200 ng genomic DNA, equivalent to 30,000 or so T cell genomes. The purified libraries were quantified using a Qubit 3.0 fluorometer, sized with a Bioanalyzer 2100, and then quantified again using the KAPA Library Quantification kit. Every immunoSEQ 96-well plate was sequenced on a dedicated single-read 150-cycle Illumina NextSeq 550 flow cell. From the authors' description of their analysis: Because the immunoSEQ output held only junctional sequences and lacked quality scores, the filtering could not match the filtering applied to full-length reads. Sequences were annotated with PyIR, a Python wrapper for IgBLAST v1.9, and V/J genes and CDR3 were assigned using IMGT germline references. Reads were removed for weak V/J assignments (E-value above 1e-6), missing CDR3, stop codons, out-of-frame junctions, or ambiguous translated residues. V3J clonotypes were defined as sequences sharing the same inferred V gene, J gene, and CDR3 amino acid sequence. To compute the percentage overlap between repertoires, the number of shared unique clonotypes was divided by the size of the smaller repertoire. Three approaches were used to assess repertoire richness: RTK rarefaction, the Chao1 estimator, and Recon v2.1 estimates of unobserved clonotypes. For all TCRbeta clonotypes obtained by the gDNA method from a few donors, generation probabilities were computed with OLGA. TCRdb obtained this table from immuneACCESS and retained in-frame rearrangements with V and J assigned. These tables miss some clones; where compared with another copy, unresolved V genes account for less than half of the shortfall, and the remainder is unexplained. The DNA gave D and trimming, while V, J and clone size come from that table. Within this sample are over a million clones, with about 84% of them counted one time only. The ten largest account for roughly 0.55% of the sample.

The V and J genes are TRBV5-1 and TRBJ2-7; TRBD1 fits 7 bases in the junction. The TCR sequence derives from a man between 18 and 35 years old in good health. Some clones in this sample may be carry-over from other donors' samples. Sequencing used memory CD4+ T cells from PBMCs. The sample's cell subset or site label, in plain terms: CD45RA-negative fraction. CDR3 protein: CASSLTAGGPYEQYF. The nucleotide sequence is given as TGCGCCAGCAGCTTGACGGCAGGGGGTCCTTACGAGCAGTACTTC.